Listed below are T cell receptor beta chains from one sample, sequenced in a study of cytomegalovirus exposure and HLA in healthy donors. This table comes from immunoSEQ multiplex PCR, and its TCRdb copy is limited to in-frame clones, with some not included. The profile shows 110,000 or so clones, 88% of them singletons. The sample comprised PBMCs. The origin of the receptors is a man between 18 and 29 years old in good health and CMV-seropositive. CDR3s include the opening cysteine and the closing phenylalanine or tryptophan. The D gene is left open where the match is weak. Size values are once, few and many counts, or a class for expanded clones, and some rows have none.

>TRBV5-1|TRBJ2-1|NA|TRBD1
TGCGCCAGCAGCCCCCGGGACAGCCATCAGAATGAGCAGTTCTTC
CASSPRDSHQNEQFF
>TRBV14|TRBJ2-5|NA|NA
TGTGCCAGCAGCCAAGGGGAACTAGCCAGGTTCGTGTCGGAGACCCAGTACTTC
CASSQGELARFVSETQYF
>TRBV28|TRBJ1-4|NA|NA
TGTGCCAGCAGTGGACAGAATAATGAAAAACTGTTTTTT
CASSGQNNEKLFF
>TRBV5-6|TRBJ1-1|NA|TRBD1
TGTGCCAGCAGCGATGGGACAGGGCCTAGGACTGAAGCTTTCTTT
CASSDGTGPRTEAFF
>TRBV5-6|TRBJ1-2|NA|NA
TGTGCCAGCAGCCAACAGCTTAACTATGGCTACACCTTC
CASSQQLNYGYTF
>TRBV5-1|TRBJ1-5|NA|NA
TGCGCCAGCAGCGCCGATCCCCAGGATCAGCCCCAGCATTTT
CASSADPQDQPQHF
>TRBV28|TRBJ1-2|NA|TRBD1
TGTGCCAGCAGTTTACATGACAGGGGTTATGGCTACACCTTC
CASSLHDRGYGYTF
>TRBV9|TRBJ1-4|NA|TRBD1
TGTGCCAGCAGCCCCACAGGGGTAACTAATGAAAAACTGTTTTTT
CASSPTGVTNEKLFF
>TRBV11-2|TRBJ2-1|NA|NA
TGTGCCAGCAGCTTAGACGGGGCCTACAATGAGCAGTTCTTC
CASSLDGAYNEQFF
>TRBV28|TRBJ2-7|once|NA
TGTGCCAGCAGTTTGAGAGGCCGGGTAAACGAGCAGTACTTC
CASSLRGRVNEQYF
>TRBV7-2|TRBJ2-6|NA|NA
TGTGCCAGCAGCTTAGTATACACAGGGACCTCTGGGGCCAACGTCCTGACTTTC
CASSLVYTGTSGANVLTF
>TRBV15|TRBJ2-2|NA|TRBD1
TGTGCCACCAGCAGAGACCTCGGGACAGCGAACACCGGGGAGCTGTTTTTT
CATSRDLGTANTGELFF
>TRBV5-6|TRBJ2-2|NA|NA
TGTGCCAGCAGCTTGGCACCCCAGGGTGGCGGGGAGCTGTTTTTT
CASSLAPQGGGELFF
>TRBV6-6|TRBJ1-2|NA|TRBD1
TGTGCCAGCAGCCCCGGGACAGGGGGCGATGGCTACACCTTC
CASSPGTGGDGYTF
>TRBV6-1|TRBJ1-1|few|NA
TGTGCCAGCAGTGAGGGGGCGCACACTGAAGCTTTCTTT
CASSEGAHTEAFF
>TRBV4-3|TRBJ2-3|few|NA
TGCGCCAGCAGCCAAGCCGCGGGGAGCACAGATACGCAGTATTTT
CASSQAAGSTDTQYF
>TRBV19|TRBJ2-5|once|TRBD1
TGTGCCAGTAGACGGACAGGGGTTGTCGAGACCCAGTACTTC
CASRRTGVVETQYF
>TRBV11-2|TRBJ1-6|NA|NA
TGTGCCAGCAGCTTAGTTAGCAGGGATTCACCCCTCCACTTT
CASSLVSRDSPLHF
>TRBV18|TRBJ1-4|NA|NA
TGTGCCAGCTCACGCGACAGGATTAATGAAAAACTGTTTTTT
CASSRDRINEKLFF
>TRBV6-6|TRBJ2-1|NA|NA
TGTGCCAGCAGTACAAAGACAGAGCAGTTCTTC
CASSTKTEQFF
>TRBV6-4|TRBJ1-6|once|TRBD1
TGTGCCAGCAGCCACAGGGCGGGACAGGGGAGCTGGCCCCTCCACTTT
CASSHRAGQGSWPLHF